This TCR beta chain was documented in a study of identical twins. Remarks on this clonotype: The antigen is not known.

Every donor was a healthy Caucasian. This CDR3 region has 16 residues. From germline, CDR1 is SGHTA and CDR2 FQGNSA. V shed 3 bases and J shed 1 base, with 13 bases lying between them. Study results and caveats: The study drew conclusions from cross-sectional statistical analysis, not from following the same donors. With beta out-of-frame sequences, excess sharing by twins was weaker.

TCRdb redid the calling of the 5' RACE reads with MiXCR, one entry per CDR3 protein. Of approximately 680,000 distinct CDR3 sequences listed, around 7.5% are singletons. The sample was also linked to a second study, of yellow fever vaccine responses in identical twins.

The chain employs TRBV7-2 and TRBJ2-1; no clear D. The source of this sequence is a woman aged 18-29 years in good health. Sequencing was carried out using PBMCs. In DNA, the CDR3 is TGTGCCAGCAGCTTGCATAGGGTAGCTTCCTACAATGAGCAGTTCTTC. Amino acid sequence: CASSLHRVASYNEQFF.